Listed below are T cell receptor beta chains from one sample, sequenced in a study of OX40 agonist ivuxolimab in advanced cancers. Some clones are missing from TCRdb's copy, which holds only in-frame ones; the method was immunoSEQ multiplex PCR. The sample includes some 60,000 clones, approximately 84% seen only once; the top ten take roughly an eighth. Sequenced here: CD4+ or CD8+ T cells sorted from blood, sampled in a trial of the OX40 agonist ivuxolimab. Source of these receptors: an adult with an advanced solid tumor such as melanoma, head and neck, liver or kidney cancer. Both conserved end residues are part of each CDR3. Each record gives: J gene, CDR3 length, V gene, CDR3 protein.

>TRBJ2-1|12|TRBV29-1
CSVIPGQAIQFF
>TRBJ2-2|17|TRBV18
CASSEPGTLGLGGELFF
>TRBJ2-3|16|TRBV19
CASSIFAGPSTDTQYF
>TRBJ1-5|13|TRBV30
CAWSDQYNQPQHF
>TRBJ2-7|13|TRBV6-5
CASMRSPVSEQYF
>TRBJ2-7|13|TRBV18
CASSQTGPYEQYF
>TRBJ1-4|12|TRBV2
CASSWTNEKLFF
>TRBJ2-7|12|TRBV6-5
CASATPSYEQYF
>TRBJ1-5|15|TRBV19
CASRPSGSSNQPQHF
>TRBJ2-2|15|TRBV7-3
CASRPGTGATGELFF
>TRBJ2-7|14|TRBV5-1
CASSLGQGGYEQYF
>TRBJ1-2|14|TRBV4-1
CASSQPALPVGYTF
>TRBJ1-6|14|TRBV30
CAWSSDSYNSPLHF
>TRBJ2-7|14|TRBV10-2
CASRPGTSGYEQYF
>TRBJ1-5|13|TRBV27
CASSFRTMMRQHF
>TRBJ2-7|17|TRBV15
CATSRDRPGDNSYEQYF
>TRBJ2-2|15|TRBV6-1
CASTDGTPNTGELFF
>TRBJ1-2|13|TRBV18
CASSPTGDAGYTF
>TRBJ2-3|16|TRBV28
CASSLKSRRGTDTQYF
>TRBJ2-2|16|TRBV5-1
CASSLIFRANTGELFF
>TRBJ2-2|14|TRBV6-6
CASSRTGLTGELFF
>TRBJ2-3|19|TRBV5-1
CASSVTGGPSIRSTDTQYF
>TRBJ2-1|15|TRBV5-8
CASSLRRNTDNEQFF
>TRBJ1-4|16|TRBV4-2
CASSQVPTGGVEKLFF
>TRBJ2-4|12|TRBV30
CAWSLDSSLAGF
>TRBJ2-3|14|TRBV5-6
CASSQKTSGRSQYF
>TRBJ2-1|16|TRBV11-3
CASSPRPFMGYNEQFF
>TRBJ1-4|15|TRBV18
CASSPNRGQREKLFF
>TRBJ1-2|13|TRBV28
CASSTTGPRGYTF
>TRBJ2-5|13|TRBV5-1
CASSLYAGETQYF
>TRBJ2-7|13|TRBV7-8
CASSLNRDYEQYF
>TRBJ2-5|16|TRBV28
CASKTRWGGNQETQYF
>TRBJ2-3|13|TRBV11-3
CASSDRGPDTQYF
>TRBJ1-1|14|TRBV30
CAWSTPGAGGLAFF
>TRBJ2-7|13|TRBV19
CASSIGVMGEQYF
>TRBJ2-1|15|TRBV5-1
CASSLLAGGPYEQFF
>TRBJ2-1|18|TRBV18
CASSQGPLTGVGYNEQFF
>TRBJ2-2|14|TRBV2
CASSASGIGGELFF
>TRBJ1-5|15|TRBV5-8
CASSPLGVEGEPQHF
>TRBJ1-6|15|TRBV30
CAWRWGSSYNSPLHF
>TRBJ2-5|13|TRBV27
CASSFYRGETQYF
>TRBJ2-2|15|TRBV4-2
CASSQSGRDTGELFF
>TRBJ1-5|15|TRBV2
CASRFDRAFGQPQHF
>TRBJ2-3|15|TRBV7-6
CASSSSGPSTDTQYF
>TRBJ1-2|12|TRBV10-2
CATLTAGLGYTF
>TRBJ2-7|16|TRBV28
CASSLPGLRGVYEQYF
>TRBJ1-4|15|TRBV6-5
CASSYSGGSREKLFF
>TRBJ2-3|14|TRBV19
CASSTGWATDTQYF
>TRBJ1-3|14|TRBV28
CASSYPGKGNTIYF
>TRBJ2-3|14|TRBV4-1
CASSQDIGTDTQYF
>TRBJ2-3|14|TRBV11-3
CASSLDTGPDTQYF
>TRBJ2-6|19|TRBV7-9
CASSSPTRTGISGANVLTF
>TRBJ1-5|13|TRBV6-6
CATRGGSNQPQHF
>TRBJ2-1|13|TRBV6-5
CASKQSSYNEQFF
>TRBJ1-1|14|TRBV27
CASSLRGISTEAFF